This T cell receptor beta chain was recorded in a study of PD-1 blockade in classical Hodgkin lymphoma (dated by TCRdb to 2019 to 2021). Describing the broader study: The study used CyTOF and TCR beta sequencing to define a peripheral blood immune signature of response to PD-1 blockade in classical Hodgkin lymphoma.

What the time point label conveys for this sample: newly diagnosed, previously untreated cHL patient sample. As a comparison group for the relapsed/refractory trial patients, PBMCs from patients with newly diagnosed, previously untreated classical Hodgkin lymphoma were sequenced. Peripheral blood was collected in 8 mL Vacutainer Cell Preparation Tubes, from which PBMCs were isolated by centrifugation and then cryopreserved. General conclusions and limits of the study: The study was restricted to a single clinical trial cohort, and the causes of repertoire differences, possibly disease activity or prior therapy, were left undefined. Newly diagnosed patients were reported to have lower baseline TCR diversity than healthy donors, and relapsed/refractory patients were reported to have lower baseline TCR diversity still.

The Qiagen DNeasy kit was used to extract genomic DNA both from unsorted PBMCs and from the negatively selected CD4+ and CD8+ fractions. TCR beta CDR3 regions were subjected to amplification by immunoSEQ multiplex PCR with primers that anneal to V and J segments. A synthetic immune receptor repertoire was used to minimize amplification bias, and any residual bias was removed computationally once sequencing was done. On the study's bioinformatics: Custom Python scripts were used to quantify repertoire diversity as the Shannon entropy index. Unsorted, CD4+ and CD8+ repertoires were analyzed separately, except in combined analyses where CD4+ and CD8+ sequences were merged in silico. The immuneACCESS repertoire file appears here via TCRdb, limited to in-frame rearrangements. These files lack a portion of the clones; in checked studies, under half of the deficit traces to unresolved V genes, and the cause of the others is not known. V and J calls and clone size follow that table, whereas D and trimming were derived from the DNA. The sample has tens of thousands of clones on record, 90% to 95% of them singletons. Clones ranked in the top ten supply 3.8% of the sample.

A remark on this clone: The antigen it recognizes is unknown. Qualities for individual bases were not recorded, and no much larger clone is one base off.

Including the terminal cysteine and phenylalanine, the CDR3 comprises 13 residues. The only DNA kept is the CDR3, 39 bases in frame from the first base. V gives up 4 bases and J gives up 4 bases, and the segment between their germline ends measures 7 bases. Sequences WSHSY (CDR1) and SAAADI (CDR2) are obtained from the germline V gene. Material: peripheral blood mononuclear cells (PBMCs). The rearranged chain carries TRBV10-2 and TRBJ2-2; there is no confident call for the D gene. The TCR originated in a human donor with classical Hodgkin lymphoma. The CDR3 reads as follows: CASSGRITGELFF. The DNA reads TGCGCCAGCAGTGGAAGAATCACCGGGGAGCTGTTTTTT.